This T cell receptor (beta chain) was obtained from a study of spatial heterogeneity in lung cancer. The CDR3 is 16 amino acids. Trimming shortened V by 3 bases and J by 5 bases, and 17 bases separated the two germline ends. Germline values: CDR1 SGHRS, CDR2 YFSETQ. Findings of the study overall: In blood, ubiquitous expanded tumor TCRs appeared more at resection than follow-up.

Time point denoted: blood at routine non-recurrence follow-up after resection. As regards this clonotype: Its antigen is not identified.

From the 5' RACE reads, TCRdb called clonotypes with MiXCR, one entry per CDR3 protein. The data show some 20,000 distinct CDR3 sequences, 7% to 10% seen once. The sample here was PBMCs, taken at follow-up. This chain links TRBV5-1 with TRBJ1-4; D ambiguous. This receptor was taken from a male donor with early-stage non-small cell lung cancer. The CDR3 reads CASSYYAAGTNEKLFF. The CDR3 DNA is TGCGCCAGCAGCTACTACGCGGCCGGTACAAATGAAAAACTGTTTTTT.